This section outlines one TCR beta chain sequence together with its context. These data come from a study of cytomegalovirus exposure and HLA in healthy donors. At the level of the study: Both the 120 validation repertoires and the roughly 640 first-cohort repertoires used the same platform, as reported by a later analysis.

Clones were sequenced by immunoSEQ multiplex PCR, and TCRdb holds only the in-frame ones, with some missing. The data hold fewer than 200,000 clones, with less than 90% observed a single time. Germline assignment: CDR1 KGHSH and CDR2 LQKENI. V was trimmed by 2 bases and J by 2 bases, leaving 9 bases between them. The CDR3 sequence is 14 residues long. The source material was PBMCs. The receptor comes from a woman younger than 45 in good health and CMV-seronegative. J is TRBJ1-2 and V is TRBV18; the D is unclear. DNA for the CDR3: TGTGCCAGCTCACCATCCGGCAACAACTATGGCTACACCTTC. Translating gives CASSPSGNNYGYTF.